This paragraph reports one T cell receptor beta chain. This entry comes from a study of technical replicates of blood from a handful of donors. Some clones are missing from TCRdb's copy, which holds only in-frame ones; the method was immunoSEQ multiplex PCR. The sample holds more than 11,000 clones, less than 90% seen once. There are 13 residues in the CDR3. CDR1 is SNHLY, CDR2 FYNNEI, per germline. With 7 bases removed from V and 8 bases from J, the gap between germline ends came to 17 bases. The V and J genes are TRBV2 and TRBJ1-2, with a possible D match to TRBD1 (5 bases). The TCR originated in a human donor in good health. The sample was PBMCs. The CDR3 coding sequence is TGTGCCAGCAAGGAGGGAAGGGGTTGGGGCTACACCTTC. Protein: CASKEGRGWGYTF.